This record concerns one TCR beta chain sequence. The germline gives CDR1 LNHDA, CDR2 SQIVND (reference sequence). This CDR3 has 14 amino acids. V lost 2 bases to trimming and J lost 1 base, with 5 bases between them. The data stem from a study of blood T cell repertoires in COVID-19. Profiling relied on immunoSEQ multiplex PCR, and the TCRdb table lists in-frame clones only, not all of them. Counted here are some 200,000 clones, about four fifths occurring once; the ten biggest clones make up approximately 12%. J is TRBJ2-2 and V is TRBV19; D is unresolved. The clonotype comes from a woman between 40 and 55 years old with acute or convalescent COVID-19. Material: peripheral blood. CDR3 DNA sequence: TGTGCCAGTAGTATATCCGGGAACACCGGGGAGCTGTTTTTT. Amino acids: CASSISGNTGELFF.